This T cell receptor (beta chain) appears in the sequencing data of a study of OX40 agonist ivuxolimab in advanced cancers. Germline CDR1 is SEHNR and CDR2 is FQNEAQ (reference sequence). V was clipped by 7 bases and J by 8 bases, with 18 bases between them. This CDR3 comprises 14 residues. Assay used: immunoSEQ multiplex PCR; TCRdb lists only in-frame clones, some missing. Of around 65,000 clones in the sample, less than 95% were seen once. The rearrangement uses TRBV7-9 and TRBJ1-5; unclear D gene. The sample consisted of CD4+ or CD8+ T cells sorted from blood, taken in a trial of the OX40 agonist ivuxolimab. This clonotype originated in an adult with an advanced solid tumor such as melanoma, head and neck, liver or kidney cancer. The CDR3 nucleotides are TGTGCCAGCACCAATTCTCGACGACCTGAGCCCCAGCATTTT. Protein: CASTNSRRPEPQHF. Complete variable domain (other parts from reference TRBV7-9 and TRBJ1-5): DTGVSQNPRHKITKRGQNVTFRCDPISEHNRLYWYRQTLGQGPEFLTYFQNEAQLEKSRLLSDRFSAERPKGSFSTLEIQRTEQGDSAMYLCASTNSRRPEPQHFGDGTRLSIL.